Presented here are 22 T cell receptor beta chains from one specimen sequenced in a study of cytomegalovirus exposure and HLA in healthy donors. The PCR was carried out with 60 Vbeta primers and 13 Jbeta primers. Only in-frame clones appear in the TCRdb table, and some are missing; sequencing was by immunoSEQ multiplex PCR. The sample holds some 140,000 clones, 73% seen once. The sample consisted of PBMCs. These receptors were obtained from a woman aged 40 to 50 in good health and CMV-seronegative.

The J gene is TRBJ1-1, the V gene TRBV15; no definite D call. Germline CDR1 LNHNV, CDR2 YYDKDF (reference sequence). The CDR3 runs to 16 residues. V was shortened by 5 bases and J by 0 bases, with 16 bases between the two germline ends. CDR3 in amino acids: CATSRLPTEMNTEAFF. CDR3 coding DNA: TGTGCCACCAGCCGGCTCCCGACGGAGATGAACACTGAAGCTTTCTTT.

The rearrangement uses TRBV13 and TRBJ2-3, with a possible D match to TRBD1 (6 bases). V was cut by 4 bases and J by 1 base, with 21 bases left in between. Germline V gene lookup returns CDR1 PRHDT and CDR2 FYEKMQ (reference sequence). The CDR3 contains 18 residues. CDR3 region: CASSSTLQQGVGTDTQYF. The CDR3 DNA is TGTGCCAGCAGCTCCACCCTTCAACAGGGTGTAGGCACAGATACGCAGTATTTT.

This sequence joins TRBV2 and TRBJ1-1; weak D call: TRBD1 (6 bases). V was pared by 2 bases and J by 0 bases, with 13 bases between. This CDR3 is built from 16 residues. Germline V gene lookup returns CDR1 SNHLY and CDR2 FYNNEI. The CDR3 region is CASSEPDRSMNTEAFF. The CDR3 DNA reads TGTGCCAGCAGTGAACCGGACAGATCCATGAACACTGAAGCTTTCTTT.

The DNA of the CDR3 is TGTGCCAGCAGCGTAGACAGCCCTAACTATGGCTACACCTTC. It codes for CASSVDSPNYGYTF. This rearrangement joins TRBV2 to TRBJ1-2; D perhaps matches TRBD1 (5 bases). This CDR3 is 14 amino acids long. The V gene lost 6 bases and the J gene lost 0 bases, with 11 bases spanning the gap. CDR1 SNHLY and CDR2 FYNNEI come from the germline V gene. Complete variable domain (other parts from reference TRBV2 and TRBJ1-2): EPEVTQTPSHQVTQMGQEVILRCVPISNHLYFYWYRQILGQKVEFLVSFYNNEISEKSEIFDDQFSVERPDGSNFTLKIRSTKLEDSAMYFCASSVDSPNYGYTFGSGTRLTVV.

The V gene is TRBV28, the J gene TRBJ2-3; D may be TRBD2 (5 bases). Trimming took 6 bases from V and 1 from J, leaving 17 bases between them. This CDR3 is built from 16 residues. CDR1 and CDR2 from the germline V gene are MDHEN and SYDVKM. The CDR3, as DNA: TGTGCCAGCAGACCCGTGGCGGGCCGTGGCACAGATACGCAGTATTTT. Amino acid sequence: CASRPVAGRGTDTQYF. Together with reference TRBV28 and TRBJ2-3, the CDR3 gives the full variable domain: DVKVTQSSRYLVKRTGEKVFLECVQDMDHENMFWYRQDPGLGLRLIYFSYDVKMKEKGDIPEGYSVSREKKERFSLILESASTNQTSMYLCASRPVAGRGTDTQYFGPGTRLTVL.

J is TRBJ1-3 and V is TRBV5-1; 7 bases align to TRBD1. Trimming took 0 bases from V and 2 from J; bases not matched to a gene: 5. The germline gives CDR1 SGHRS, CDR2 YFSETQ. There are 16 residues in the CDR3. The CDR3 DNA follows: TGCGCCAGCAGCTTGGTTCGACAGGGAACTGGAAACACCATATATTTT. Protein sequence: CASSLVRQGTGNTIYF.

CDR3 sequence: CASSLSGGPQYEQYF. CDR3 sequence (DNA): TGCGCCAGCAGCTTAAGCGGGGGGCCTCAATACGAGCAGTACTTC. The rearrangement links TRBV5-1 to TRBJ2-7; 9 positions match TRBD2. Germline-derived CDR1 and CDR2 are SGHRS and YFSETQ. Losses at the gene ends were 2 bases for V and 4 bases for J; bases not matched to a gene: 7. The CDR3 runs 15 residues.

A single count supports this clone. Here the CDR3 reads CASSLTTGGPYSQQFF. The CDR3 nucleotides read TGTGCCAGCAGCTTGACAACGGGGGGGCCCTATAGCCAGCAGTTCTTC. The chain carries TRBV5-6 and TRBJ2-1; 8 bases fit TRBD2. V lost 1 base to trimming and J lost 11 bases; unmatched junction nucleotides: 14. The CDR3 loop spans 16 amino acids. Germline loops: CDR1 SGHDT, CDR2 YYEEEE.

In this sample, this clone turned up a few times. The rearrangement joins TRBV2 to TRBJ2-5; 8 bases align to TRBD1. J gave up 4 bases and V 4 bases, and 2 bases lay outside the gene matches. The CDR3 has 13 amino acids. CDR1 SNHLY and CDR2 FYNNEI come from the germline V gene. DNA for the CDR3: TGTGCCAGCAGTGTGGACAGGGTAGAGACCCAGTACTTC. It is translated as CASSVDRVETQYF.

The CDR3 DNA reads as TGCGCCAGCAGCCAAAGCGGACTAGCGGGGAGGAGCACAGATACGCAGTATTTT. This encodes CASSQSGLAGRSTDTQYF. This sequence joins TRBV4-1 and TRBJ2-3, with 12 bases lining up with TRBD2. This CDR3 spans 18 amino acids. J gave up 0 bases and V 2 bases, and 6 bases lay outside the gene matches. Germline assignment: CDR1 MGHRA and CDR2 YSYEKL.

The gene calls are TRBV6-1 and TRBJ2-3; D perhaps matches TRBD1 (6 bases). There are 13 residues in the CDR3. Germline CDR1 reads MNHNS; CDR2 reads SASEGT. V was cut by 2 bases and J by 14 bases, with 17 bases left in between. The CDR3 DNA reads TGTGCCAGCAGTGAATCGGACTGGACAGCGACGTATTTT. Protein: CASSESDWTATYF.

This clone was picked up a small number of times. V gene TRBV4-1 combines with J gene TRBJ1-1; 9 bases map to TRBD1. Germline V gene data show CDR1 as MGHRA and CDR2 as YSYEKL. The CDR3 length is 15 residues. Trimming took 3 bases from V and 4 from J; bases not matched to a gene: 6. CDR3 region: CASSQLRDRATEAFF. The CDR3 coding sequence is TGCGCCAGCAGCCAGCTCCGGGACAGGGCCACTGAAGCTTTCTTT.

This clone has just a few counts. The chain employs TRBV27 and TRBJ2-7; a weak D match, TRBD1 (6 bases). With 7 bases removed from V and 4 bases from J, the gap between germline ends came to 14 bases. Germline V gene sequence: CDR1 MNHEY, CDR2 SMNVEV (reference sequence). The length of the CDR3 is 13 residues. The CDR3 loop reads CASTRDTVYEQYV. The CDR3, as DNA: TGTGCCAGCACAAGGGACACGGTTTACGAGCAGTACGTC.

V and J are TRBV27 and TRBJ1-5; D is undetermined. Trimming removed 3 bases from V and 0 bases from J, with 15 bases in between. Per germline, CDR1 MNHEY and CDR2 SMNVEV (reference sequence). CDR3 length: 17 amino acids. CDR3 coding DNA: TGTGCCAGCAGTTTGGAGGGCAGCCGATATAGCAATCAGCCCCAGCATTTT. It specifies CASSLEGSRYSNQPQHF.

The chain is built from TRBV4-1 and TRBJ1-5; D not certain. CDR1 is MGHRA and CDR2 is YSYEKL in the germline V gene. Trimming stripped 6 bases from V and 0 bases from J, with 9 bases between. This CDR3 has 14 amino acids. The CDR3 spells CASSPGGSNQPQHF. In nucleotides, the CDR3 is TGCGCCAGCAGTCCCGGAGGTAGCAATCAGCCCCAGCATTTT.

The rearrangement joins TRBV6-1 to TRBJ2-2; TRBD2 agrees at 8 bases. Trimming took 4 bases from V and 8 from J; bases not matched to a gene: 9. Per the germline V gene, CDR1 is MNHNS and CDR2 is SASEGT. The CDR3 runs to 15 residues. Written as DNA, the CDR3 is TGTGCCAGCAGTGGCCGAATAGCGGGGATGGGGGAGCTGTTTTTT. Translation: CASSGRIAGMGELFF.

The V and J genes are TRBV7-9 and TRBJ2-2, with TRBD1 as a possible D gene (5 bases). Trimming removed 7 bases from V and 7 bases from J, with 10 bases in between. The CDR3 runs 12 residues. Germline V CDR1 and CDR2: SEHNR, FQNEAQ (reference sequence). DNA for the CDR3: TGTGCCAGCACCAGGGTGAACGGGGAGCTGTTTTTT. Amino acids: CASTRVNGELFF.

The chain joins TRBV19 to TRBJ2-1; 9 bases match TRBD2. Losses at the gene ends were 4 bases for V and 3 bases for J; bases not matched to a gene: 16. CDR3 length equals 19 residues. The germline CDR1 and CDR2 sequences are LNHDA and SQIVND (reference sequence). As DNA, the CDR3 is TGTGCCAGTAGTAGCTACCTCTTGACCGCTAGCGGGGACTACAATGAGCAGTTCTTC. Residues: CASSSYLLTASGDYNEQFF. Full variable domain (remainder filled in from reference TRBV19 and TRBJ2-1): DGGITQSPKYLFRKEGQNVTLSCEQNLNHDAMYWYRQDPGQGLRLIYYSQIVNDFQKGDIAEGYSVSREKKESFPLTVTSAQKNPTAFYLCASSSYLLTASGDYNEQFFGPGTRLTVL.

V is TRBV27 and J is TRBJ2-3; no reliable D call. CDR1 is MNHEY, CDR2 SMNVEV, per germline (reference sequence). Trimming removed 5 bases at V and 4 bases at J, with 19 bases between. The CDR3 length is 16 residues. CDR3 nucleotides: TGTGCCAGCAGTCCAAACCCAACGGTCTTTTCAGATACGCAGTATTTT. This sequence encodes CASSPNPTVFSDTQYF.

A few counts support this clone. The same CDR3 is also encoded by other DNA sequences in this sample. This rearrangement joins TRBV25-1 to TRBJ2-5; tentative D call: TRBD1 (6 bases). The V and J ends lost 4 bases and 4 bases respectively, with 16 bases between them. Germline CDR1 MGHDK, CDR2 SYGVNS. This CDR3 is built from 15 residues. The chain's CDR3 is CASSVQGNWGETQYF. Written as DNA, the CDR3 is TGTGCCAGCAGTGTACAGGGCAACTGGGGAGAGACCCAGTACTTC.

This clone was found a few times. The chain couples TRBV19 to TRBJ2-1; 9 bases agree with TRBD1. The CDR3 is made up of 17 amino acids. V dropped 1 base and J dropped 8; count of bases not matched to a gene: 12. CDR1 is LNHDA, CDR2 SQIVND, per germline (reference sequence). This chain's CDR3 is CASSIGLPGTGTYEQFF. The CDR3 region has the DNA TGTGCCAGTAGTATAGGTTTACCTGGGACAGGGACCTATGAGCAGTTCTTC.

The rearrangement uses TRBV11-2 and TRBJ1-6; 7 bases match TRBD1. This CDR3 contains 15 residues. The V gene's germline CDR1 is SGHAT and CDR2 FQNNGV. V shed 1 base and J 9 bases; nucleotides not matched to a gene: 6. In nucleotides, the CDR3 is TGTGCCAGCAGCTTAGGAACAGGGGCGCGTTCACCCCTCCACTTT. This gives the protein CASSLGTGARSPLHF.